This is a list of T cell receptor beta chains from one sample in a study of T cell repertoires in cytomegalovirus infection. TCRdb reanalysed the reads using MiXCR and keeps one entry per CDR3 protein. In the table there are about 530,000 distinct CDR3 sequences, around 27% of which are singletons. The specimen was PBMCs. Receptors originate from a human donor in good health (CMV status not recorded). Some clones in this sample may be carry-over from other donors' samples. The CDR3 runs from the conserved cysteine through the conserved F or W. The D gene is left open where the match is weak. Only part of the rows carry a size: once, few, many, or a class if the clone is expanded.

abundance	j_gene	d_gene	v_gene	CDR3aa	CDR3nt
many	TRBJ2-1	.	TRBV7-6	CASSPAGGNNEQFF	TGTGCCAGCAGCCCCGCCGGGGGTAACAATGAGCAGTTCTTC
many	TRBJ1-1	.	TRBV7-8	CASSPSRTANTEAFF	TGTGCCAGCAGCCCCTCCCGGACAGCGAACACTGAAGCTTTCTTT
many	TRBJ2-1	.	TRBV7-6	CASSLAGRVGYNEQFF	TGTGCCAGCAGCTTAGCCGGGAGAGTTGGCTACAATGAGCAGTTCTTC
.	TRBJ1-2	.	TRBV12-5	CASGLSGNGGYTF	TGTGCTAGTGGTCTATCAGGGAATGGTGGCTACACCTTC
.	TRBJ2-4	TRBD1	TRBV28	CASSLEGMTDRAKNIQYF	TGTGCCAGCAGTTTGGAAGGCATGACGGACAGGGCCAAAAACATTCAGTACTTC
many	TRBJ1-1	.	TRBV4-1	CASSPKSGNTEAFF	TGCGCCAGCAGCCCGAAATCGGGGAACACTGAAGCTTTCTTT
.	TRBJ2-7	.	TRBV7-2	CASSLAATGLYEQYF	TGTGCCAGCAGCTTAGCGGCAACAGGGCTCTACGAGCAGTACTTC
many	TRBJ2-1	TRBD2	TRBV7-2	CASSLLRLAGGLNNEQFF	TGTGCCAGCAGCTTACTCAGGCTAGCGGGAGGGCTGAACAATGAGCAGTTCTTC
.	TRBJ2-5	TRBD1	TRBV23-1	CASSQPGQGGETQYF	TGCGCCAGCAGTCAACCGGGACAGGGGGGCGAGACCCAGTACTTC
.	TRBJ1-1	.	TRBV4-1	CASSQLYDGSATKLGAFF	TGCGCCAGCAGCCAGTTGTACGACGGGTCAGCTACAAAACTGGGGGCTTTCTTT
few	TRBJ2-3	.	TRBV6-5	CATRKGVTDTQYF	TGTGCCACCAGAAAGGGGGTAACAGATACGCAGTATTTT
few	TRBJ2-7	TRBD2	TRBV7-2	CASSSAGSGSHEQYF	TGTGCCAGCAGTTCGGCCGGTAGCGGGAGTCACGAGCAGTACTTC
few	TRBJ1-1	.	TRBV4-2	CASSQVLQGKRGTEAFF	TGTGCCAGCAGCCAAGTTCTACAGGGTAAACGCGGCACTGAAGCTTTCTTT
many	TRBJ2-3	.	TRBV7-2	CASSLRAATDTQYF	TGTGCCAGCAGCTTACGAGCGGCCACAGATACGCAGTATTTT
.	TRBJ1-1	TRBD1	TRBV19	CASSKRQGANTEAFF	TGTGCCAGTAGTAAAAGACAGGGGGCGAACACTGAAGCTTTCTTT
.	TRBJ2-1	TRBD2	TRBV19	CASKRAGIYNEQFF	TGTGCCAGTAAACGAGCGGGAATTTACAATGAGCAGTTCTTC
few	TRBJ2-1	.	TRBV28	CATHTTRPSRLINEQFF	TGTGCCACCCACACAACCAGACCCAGCCGCCTCATCAATGAGCAGTTCTTC
.	TRBJ1-1	TRBD1	TRBV28	CASNQRTGNTEAFF	TGTGCCAGCAATCAAAGGACAGGGAACACTGAAGCTTTCTTT
.	TRBJ1-6	.	TRBV20-1	CSARVPHMRGVPLRLHF	TGCAGTGCTAGAGTCCCCCATATGCGGGGGGTCCCTTTACGCCTCCACTTT
.	TRBJ2-3	.	TRBV28	CASTLGPAQYF	TGTGCCAGCACCCTGGGACCAGCGCAGTATTTT
many	TRBJ1-5	.	TRBV7-2	CASSSPERGSPRHQPQHF	TGTGCCAGCAGCTCACCGGAGCGCGGGAGCCCTCGCCATCAGCCCCAGCATTTT
.	TRBJ2-3	TRBD2	TRBV7-2	CASSLGLSSTDTQYF	TGTGCCAGCAGCTTGGGACTATCCAGCACAGATACGCAGTATTTT
.	TRBJ2-2	.	TRBV11-3	CASSLEGLSGELFF	TGTGCCAGCAGCTTGGAGGGCCTATCCGGGGAGCTGTTTTTT
.	TRBJ1-2	.	TRBV7-9	CASSSPGWNGYTF	TGTGCCAGCAGCTCGCCCGGCTGGAATGGCTACACCTTC
few	TRBJ2-1	.	TRBV6-2/TRBV6-3	CASKESNNEQFF	TGTGCCAGCAAGGAGAGTAACAATGAGCAGTTCTTC
many	TRBJ1-2	.	TRBV7-2	CASSLSFRVLRGYTF	TGTGCCAGCAGCTTAAGTTTCCGGGTCCTTCGGGGCTACACCTTC
.	TRBJ1-6	.	TRBV6-2/TRBV6-3	CASSPGGRATYNSPLHF	TGTGCCAGCAGTCCAGGAGGGAGGGCCACCTATAATTCACCCCTCCACTTT
few	TRBJ2-6	.	TRBV18	CASSPRQGGGANVLTF	TGTGCCAGCTCACCCCGACAAGGTGGAGGGGCCAACGTCCTGACTTTC
few	TRBJ1-1	.	TRBV10-3	CAISESHGEAFF	TGTGCCATCAGTGAGTCTCATGGTGAAGCTTTCTTT
few	TRBJ2-5	.	TRBV7-6	CASSSGNQETQYF	TGTGCCAGCTCGTCGGGGAACCAAGAGACCCAGTACTTC
.	TRBJ2-1	.	TRBV5-6	CASSASDEQFF	TGTGCCAGCAGTGCGTCCGATGAGCAGTTCTTC
.	TRBJ1-5	.	TRBV2	CASSPQSQPQHF	TGTGCCAGCAGTCCCCAAAGTCAGCCCCAGCATTTT
few	TRBJ1-2	TRBD1	TRBV20-1	CSAIITGQGPANYGYTF	TGCAGTGCTATCATCACGGGACAGGGTCCCGCTAACTATGGCTACACCTTC
once	TRBJ1-1	.	TRBV24-1	CATSKSNTEAFF	TGTGCCACCAGTAAAAGTAACACTGAAGCTTTCTTT
few	TRBJ1-2	.	TRBV28	CASSPWATGYGYTF	TGTGCCAGCAGTCCCTGGGCCACGGGCTATGGCTACACCTTC
.	TRBJ2-1	TRBD2	TRBV19	CASSTPPSGRFNEQFF	TGTGCCAGTAGTACCCCCCCCAGCGGGAGGTTCAATGAGCAGTTCTTC
few	TRBJ2-3	TRBD1	TRBV6-5	CASRLGQGNTDTQYF	TGTGCCAGCAGACTAGGACAGGGGAACACAGATACGCAGTATTTT
few	TRBJ2-7	TRBD2	TRBV20-1	CSAIWGGGRYEQYF	TGCAGTGCTATCTGGGGGGGGGGGAGGTACGAGCAGTACTTC